This T cell receptor (beta chain) stems from a study of blood T cell repertoires in COVID-19. V trimming: 3 bases; J trimming: 7 bases; junction bases outside the gene matches: 2. The germline gives CDR1 WNHNN, CDR2 SYGVQD (reference sequence). The CDR3 is 13 residues long. Living in 24 US areas, the participants were between roughly 18 and 95 years of age. Among Cohort 3 donors, those recovered had two negative PCRs, clearance, or symptom resolution. Sequencing used immunoSEQ multiplex PCR; TCRdb keeps in-frame clones, though not all of them. This sample has some 170,000 clones, with roughly 82% found just once.

This rearrangement joins TRBV10-1 to TRBJ2-1; 8 nucleotides align to TRBD1. Input material: PBMCs or T cells enriched from blood (not recorded which). This receptor was obtained from a man aged 50-60 years who had recovered from COVID-19. CDR3 region: CASSDGTGNEQFF. The CDR3 region has the DNA TGCGCCAGCAGTGATGGGACAGGTAATGAGCAGTTCTTC.